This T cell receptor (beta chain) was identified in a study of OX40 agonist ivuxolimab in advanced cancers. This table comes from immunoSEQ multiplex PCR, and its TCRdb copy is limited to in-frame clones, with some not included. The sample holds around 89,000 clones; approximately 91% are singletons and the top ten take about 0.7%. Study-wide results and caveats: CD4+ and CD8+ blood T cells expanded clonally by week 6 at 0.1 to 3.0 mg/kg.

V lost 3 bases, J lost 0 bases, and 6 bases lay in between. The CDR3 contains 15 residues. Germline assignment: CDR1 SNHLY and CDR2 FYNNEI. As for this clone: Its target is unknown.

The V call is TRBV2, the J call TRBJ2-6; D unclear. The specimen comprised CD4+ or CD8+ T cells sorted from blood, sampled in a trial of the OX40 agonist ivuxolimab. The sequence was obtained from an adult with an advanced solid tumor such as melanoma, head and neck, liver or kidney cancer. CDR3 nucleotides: TGTGCCAGCAGTGACGGCCGCTCTGGGGCCAACGTCCTGACTTTC. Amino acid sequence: CASSDGRSGANVLTF.